The following is a TCR beta chain sequence with its context. Of the isolated RNA, all was reverse transcribed, and so the sequenced material was expressed TCRB transcripts. This table comes from immunoSEQ multiplex PCR, and its TCRdb copy is limited to in-frame clones, with some not included. The table records approximately 110,000 clones, about 40% of them present only once. The V segment lost 10 bases and the J segment 6 bases; nucleotides outside the gene matches: 11. This CDR3 is built from 14 residues. CDR1 and CDR2 from the germline V gene are MDHEN and SYDVKM. This sample stems from a study of beta chain features in type 1 diabetes.

This chain joins TRBV28 and TRBJ2-7; 11 nucleotides line up with TRBD1. The specimen was stem cell memory CD4+ T cells from blood. The receptor's source is a woman in her late teens or twenties in good health. CDR3 protein: CATQTDRGRFEQYF. CDR3 sequence (DNA): TGTGCCACCCAAACGGACAGGGGGCGCTTCGAGCAGTACTTC.